The next 10 T cell receptor beta chains were all read from a single sample in a study of blood T cell repertoires in COVID-19. Sequenced by immunoSEQ multiplex PCR; TCRdb stores in-frame clones only, minus some. This table holds roughly 99,000 clones, 80% to 90% found once. Input material: peripheral blood. The origin of the receptors is a man in his forties or fifties with COVID-19, enrolled during active disease.

This clone appeared a single time. The chain combines TRBV9 with TRBJ1-2; 9 bases match TRBD1. The ends lost 3 bases at V and 2 bases at J; junction bases unmatched: 8. CDR1 and CDR2 from the germline V gene are SGDLS and YYNGEE. The CDR3 has 16 residues. For the CDR3, the DNA is TGTGCCAGCAGCGCCTCAACAGGACAGGGGAACTATGGCTACACCTTC. This encodes CASSASTGQGNYGYTF.

CDR3 bases: TGTGCCAGCAGCTTAACGGGGAGCGGGGGGTCCTCCTACAATGAGCAGTTCTTC. Translation: CASSLTGSGGSSYNEQFF. The chain recombines TRBV7-3 with TRBJ2-1, with 9 bases aligning to TRBD2. Germline V gene data show CDR1 as SGHTA and CDR2 as FQGTGA. Trimming removed 0 bases from V and 0 bases from J; junction bases left unmatched: 6. The CDR3 runs 18 residues.

V and J are TRBV6-5 and TRBJ1-3; maybe TRBD1 (6 bases). Per the germline V gene, CDR1 is MNHEY and CDR2 is SVGAGI. V was clipped by 8 bases and J by 0 bases, with 14 bases between them. The CDR3 runs 15 residues. The CDR3: CASRSQGSSGNTIYF. The CDR3 DNA is TGTGCCAGCCGATCCCAGGGGTCCTCTGGAAACACCATATATTTT.

The genes are TRBV4-1 and TRBJ2-1; 7 bases align to TRBD2. The germline V gene has CDR1 MGHRA and CDR2 YSYEKL. This CDR3 has 13 amino acids. Unmatched junction bases numbered 5, after V lost 6 bases and J lost 6 bases. The CDR3 DNA sequence: TGCGCCAGCAGAGACGGGACTACCAATGAGCAGTTCTTC. Translation: CASRDGTTNEQFF.

The genes are TRBV30 and TRBJ1-2, with 11 bases lining up with TRBD1. Germline CDR1 GTSNPN, CDR2 SVGIG (reference sequence). This CDR3 has 14 amino acids. V lost 4 bases and J lost 3; bases outside the gene matches: 4. CDR3 loop: CAWTWTGGYYGYTF. Written as DNA, the CDR3 is TGTGCCTGGACCTGGACAGGGGGCTACTATGGCTACACCTTC.

The chain carries TRBV25-1 and TRBJ2-5; D uncertain. Germline V gene lookup returns CDR1 MGHDK and CDR2 SYGVNS. V was pared by 8 bases and J by 0 bases, with 19 bases between. CDR3 length: 16 amino acids. The CDR3, as DNA: TGTGCCAGCTCCCCCTTTAGAACAGAGTACCAAGAGACCCAGTACTTC. Translation gives CASSPFRTEYQETQYF.

This clone was counted only a few times. This chain connects TRBV6-5 to TRBJ1-1; TRBD1 matches at 7 bases. Germline V gene lookup returns CDR1 MNHEY and CDR2 SVGAGI. The CDR3 spans 15 residues. The V segment lost 2 bases and the J segment 1 base; nucleotides outside the gene matches: 4. CDR3 sequence: CASSYGRTGNTEAFF. In nucleotides, the CDR3 is TGTGCCAGCAGTTACGGAAGGACAGGGAACACTGAAGCTTTCTTT.

V gene TRBV9 combines with J gene TRBJ1-3, with no clear D. The CDR3 has 16 residues. Trimming took off 4 bases at V and 0 bases at J, with 14 bases between the two ends. Germline lookup yields CDR1 SGDLS and CDR2 YYNGEE. This CDR3 is CASSRAGVGSGNTIYF. The DNA for the CDR3 is TGTGCCAGCAGCAGGGCCGGGGTCGGCTCTGGAAACACCATATATTTT.

This chain uses TRBV7-6 with TRBJ1-4; D is ambiguous. CDR1 and CDR2 (germline): SGHVS, FNYEAQ. Trimming took 5 bases from V and 3 from J, leaving 13 bases between them. The CDR3 has 15 residues. DNA of the CDR3: TGTGCCAGCAGCAAGGACTCAAATCCTAATGAAAAACTGTTTTTT. It yields the protein CASSKDSNPNEKLFF.

The rearrangement joins TRBV3-1 (or the pseudogene TRBV3-2) to TRBJ2-3; 14 bases are a match to TRBD2. The CDR3 has 18 amino acids. V lost 0 bases and J lost 2; bases outside the gene matches: 4. The germline CDR1 and CDR2 sequences are LGHDT and YNNKEL (reference sequence). CDR3 protein: CASSQDGTSGGLTDTQYF. The CDR3 nucleotides read TGTGCCAGCAGCCAAGATGGGACTAGCGGGGGCCTCACAGATACGCAGTATTTT.